Listed here are 15 T cell receptor beta chains from one sample, sequenced in a study of PD-1 blockade in classical Hodgkin lymphoma. The repertoire was sequenced with immunoSEQ multiplex PCR; TCRdb's copy has only in-frame clones and lacks some. The table has around 23,000 clones, 89% seen once; the top ten hold about 0.25%. The sample's time point: newly diagnosed, previously untreated cHL patient sample. Investigators isolated CD4+ T cells from thawed PBMCs through magnetic negative selection. Sequences were obtained from CD4+ T cells from blood. The receptors here all came from a human donor with classical Hodgkin lymphoma.

The V and J genes are TRBV5-1 and TRBJ2-1, with unresolved D. The V end lost 7 bases, the J end lost 0 bases, and 14 bases lay between the germline ends. Germline V gene sequence: CDR1 SGHRS, CDR2 YFSETQ. This CDR3 contains 15 residues. The CDR3 sequence: CASAPAGLSYNEQFF. In DNA, the CDR3 is TGCGCCAGCGCCCCGGCTGGCCTCTCCTACAATGAGCAGTTCTTC.

This chain joins TRBV6-5 and TRBJ1-1; the match to TRBD1 covers 7 bases. The trim removed 2 bases at V and 5 bases at J, leaving 2 bases unmatched. This CDR3 has 13 amino acids. CDR1 MNHEY and CDR2 SVGAGI come from the germline V gene. The CDR3 is CASSYRGLTEAFF. The DNA for the CDR3 is TGTGCCAGCAGTTACAGGGGGCTAACTGAAGCTTTCTTT.

V is TRBV7-2 and J is TRBJ2-7; perhaps TRBD1 as D (6 bases). The CDR3 is made up of 12 amino acids. V was pared by 6 bases and J by 5 bases, with 11 bases between. Germline CDR1 is SGHTA and CDR2 is FQGNSA. The CDR3 bases are TGTGCCAGCAGGCAGGGGACCCACGAGCAGTACTTC. Translated, it gives CASRQGTHEQYF.

This chain uses TRBV2 with TRBJ1-2; D possibly corresponds to TRBD1 (5 bases). In germline, CDR1 is SNHLY, CDR2 FYNNEI. The CDR3 loop spans 15 amino acids. Trimming stripped 6 bases from V and 2 bases from J, with 16 bases between. This CDR3 is CASRKWDQRNYGYTF. CDR3 sequence (DNA): TGTGCCAGCAGAAAATGGGACCAACGAAACTATGGCTACACCTTC.

The chain employs TRBV7-3 and TRBJ2-3; 13 nucleotides match TRBD2. Germline V gene data show CDR1 as SGHTA and CDR2 as FQGTGA. Losses at the gene ends were 5 bases for V and 1 base for J; bases not matched to a gene: 3. The CDR3 has 16 residues. The CDR3 DNA sequence: TGTGCCAGCAGCCCCGGACTAGCGGGGGGCACAGATACGCAGTATTTT. It translates to CASSPGLAGGTDTQYF.

The rearrangement uses TRBV4-1 and TRBJ1-1; tentatively, D is TRBD1 (6 bases). The CDR3 is 16 residues long. Trimming took off 4 bases at V and 1 base at J, with 16 bases between the two ends. CDR1 and CDR2 from the germline V gene are MGHRA and YSYEKL. CDR3 sequence (DNA): TGCGCCAGCAGCCTAACAGGGAAAGCGTGGAACACTGAAGCTTTCTTT. Translation gives CASSLTGKAWNTEAFF.

V gene TRBV5-5 combines with J gene TRBJ2-2; D is unresolved. Trimming removed 1 base at V and 0 bases at J, with 10 bases between. The CDR3 contains 16 residues. Germline-derived CDR1 and CDR2 are SGHKS and YYEKEE (reference sequence). The CDR3 spells CASSLWPDANTGELFF. CDR3 DNA: TGTGCCAGCAGCTTGTGGCCGGACGCGAACACCGGGGAGCTGTTTTTT.

This clone was counted between two and nine times. The V and J genes are TRBV30 and TRBJ1-5; D not resolved. This CDR3 comprises 13 residues. Trimming cost V 2 bases and J 3 bases, with 8 bases left between them. Germline V CDR1 and CDR2: GTSNPN, SVGIG (reference sequence). CDR3 in amino acids: CAWSNQNNQPQHF. CDR3 DNA: TGTGCCTGGAGTAATCAGAACAATCAGCCCCAGCATTTT.

This chain joins TRBV2 and TRBJ1-2; D is uncertain. The CDR3 is 12 residues long. V lost 10 bases and J 8 bases, leaving 17 bases between the germline ends. Germline V gene data show CDR1 as SNHLY and CDR2 as FYNNEI. DNA for the CDR3: TGTGCCACCCTACCGGGAGGGCCAGGCTACACCTTC. This codes for CATLPGGPGYTF.

The rearrangement links TRBV28 to TRBJ1-5, with no clear D. CDR3 size: 15 residues. Trimming took off 4 bases at V and 2 bases at J, with 12 bases between the two ends. Germline lookup yields CDR1 MDHEN and CDR2 SYDVKM. The CDR3 is CASSSDIKGNQPQHF. CDR3 DNA sequence: TGTGCCAGCAGTTCCGATATTAAGGGCAATCAGCCCCAGCATTTT.

CDR3 region: CASRLQGASEKLFF. CDR3 coding DNA: TGTGCCAGCAGATTACAGGGGGCGTCTGAAAAACTGTTTTTT. J is TRBJ1-4 and V is TRBV14; TRBD1 matches 9 bases. The J segment lost 7 bases and the V segment lost 6 bases, leaving 6 bases of the junction unmatched. CDR3 length: 14 amino acids. Per the germline V gene, CDR1 is SGHDN and CDR2 is FVKESK.

The chain recombines TRBV5-6 with TRBJ2-4; 12 nucleotides line up with TRBD2. Germline V gene data show CDR1 as SGHDT and CDR2 as YYEEEE. V shed 6 bases, J shed 1 base, and the junction held 14 bases outside the gene matches. The CDR3 is 19 residues long. The CDR3 DNA follows: TGTGCCAGCACCTGGACGGCTAGCGGGGGGGCCAGGGCCAAAAACATTCAGTACTTC. Protein sequence: CASTWTASGGARAKNIQYF.

V and J are TRBV4-1 and TRBJ1-3; TRBD1 aligns across 7 bases. Germline CDR1 and CDR2: MGHRA and YSYEKL. V was clipped by 2 bases and J by 0 bases; unmatched bases: 10. The CDR3 contains 18 residues. CDR3 nucleotides: TGCGCCAGCAGCCAATCCTCAGGGGGACCGGGCTCTGGAAACACCATATATTTT. Protein product: CASSQSSGGPGSGNTIYF.

The chain links TRBV7-2 to TRBJ1-3; D is undetermined. With 1 base removed from V and 0 bases from J, the gap between germline ends came to 7 bases. The V gene's germline CDR1 is SGHTA and CDR2 FQGNSA. This CDR3 comprises 15 residues. The CDR3 nucleotides read TGTGCCAGCAGCTTAGGGGGAGGCTCTGGAAACACCATATATTTT. It specifies CASSLGGGSGNTIYF.

DNA for the CDR3: TGTGCCAGAAGTTTCCTTACATCGATTAGACCCCGAAACACCATATATTTT. This gives the protein CARSFLTSIRPRNTIYF. The chain links TRBV5-3 to TRBJ1-3, with D hard to call. TRBV5-3 is given ORF status, its function remaining uncertain. Trimming took off 5 bases at V and 5 bases at J, with 23 bases between the two ends. CDR3 length: 17 amino acids.